The source of this T cell receptor beta chain is a study of blood T cells in healthy people across ages. Collection of roughly 9.6 milliliters of peripheral blood was performed for each donor. The V gene end was trimmed by 3 bases and the J gene end by 7 bases; junction bases not matched to a gene: 9. CDR3 length equals 16 residues. Germline CDR1 and CDR2: MGHRA and YSYEKL. Through a sample-barcoded 5' primer and a J-beta primer mix, a second PCR was run for roughly 6 to 11 cycles. Each CDR3 protein is one row after TCRdb ran MiXCR on the 5' RACE reads. The table has some 800,000 distinct CDR3 sequences, 25% seen once. These data also formed part of another study, on T cells of mothers and their children. From that report: During the second PCR, the M1S primer introduced sample barcodes along with 2-4 random nucleotides. Approximately 2.7 million TCR beta reads per child versus over 9 million per mother.

The chain joins TRBV4-1 to TRBJ1-2; 12 bases agree with TRBD1. The TCR sequence derives from a boy between 10 and 17 years old in good health. The specimen was blood. CDR3 sequence: CASSQGRGQGAFGYTF. For the CDR3, the DNA is TGCGCCAGCAGCCAGGGGAGGGGACAGGGGGCGTTTGGCTACACCTTC.